A selection of T cell receptor beta chains follows, all from one sample in a study of vaccination effects on CD4 cells after COVID-19. These receptors have no known antigen. Clones were sequenced by immunoSEQ multiplex PCR, and TCRdb holds only the in-frame ones, with some missing. In the table there are 50,000 to 65,000 clones, 80% to 90% of which are singletons. This sample comprised CD4+ T cells from PBMCs cultured with HCoV-229E spike peptides, obtained before COVID-19 vaccination. These receptors all come from a human donor who received a COVID-19 vaccine. Each CDR3 is given with its conserved first and last residue. D genes are given only for firm matches. Where a row states a size, it is once, few, many or the class of an expanded clone; other rows omit it.

d_call: NA; v_call: TRBV5-1; j_call: TRBJ2-2; clone_size: NA; cdr3_nt: TGCGCCAGCAGCCCTTTGGGCCCTACCGGATTCACCGGGGAGCTGTTTTTT; cdr3_aa: CASSPLGPTGFTGELFF
d_call: NA; v_call: TRBV7-2; j_call: TRBJ1-1; clone_size: NA; cdr3_nt: TGTGCCAGCAGCTTAGGTACAGGCCTCCGAACAACTGAAGCTTTCTTT; cdr3_aa: CASSLGTGLRTTEAFF
d_call: TRBD2; v_call: TRBV4-3; j_call: TRBJ2-2; clone_size: once; cdr3_nt: TGCGCCAGCAGCCAAGAGCGGGGGGGCCTGACCGGGGAGCTGTTTTTT; cdr3_aa: CASSQERGGLTGELFF
d_call: NA; v_call: TRBV6-6; j_call: TRBJ2-5; clone_size: NA; cdr3_nt: TGTGCCAGCAGTCCCAGGAGGCAGGGTTTGCAAGAGACCCAGTACTTC; cdr3_aa: CASSPRRQGLQETQYF
d_call: NA; v_call: TRBV7-9; j_call: TRBJ2-3; clone_size: few; cdr3_nt: TGTGCCAGCAGCTTAGCGACGGGTGGAGTTACGCAGTATTTT; cdr3_aa: CASSLATGGVTQYF
d_call: NA; v_call: TRBV28; j_call: TRBJ2-3; clone_size: NA; cdr3_nt: TGTGCCAGCAGTTTTATATCCCCCAGCACAGATACGCAGTATTTT; cdr3_aa: CASSFISPSTDTQYF
d_call: NA; v_call: TRBV5-1; j_call: TRBJ2-2; clone_size: once; cdr3_nt: TGCGCCAGCAGCTTGGTTCCACAGGGTGAAGGCGGGGAGCTGTTTTTT; cdr3_aa: CASSLVPQGEGGELFF
d_call: NA; v_call: TRBV30; j_call: TRBJ1-4; clone_size: NA; cdr3_nt: TGTGCCTGGAGTCAGGCGTTAAATGAAAAACTGTTTTTT; cdr3_aa: CAWSQALNEKLFF
d_call: NA; v_call: TRBV5-1; j_call: TRBJ1-1; clone_size: few; cdr3_nt: TGCGCCAGCAGTTCTGGGCCCACAGGTGAAGCTTTCTTT; cdr3_aa: CASSSGPTGEAFF
d_call: NA; v_call: TRBV6-2/TRBV6-3; j_call: TRBJ1-5; clone_size: once; cdr3_nt: TGTGCCAGCAGTTACTCCTTGAAGCGGGGCGGGGAGAGCAATCAGCCCCAGCATTTT; cdr3_aa: CASSYSLKRGGESNQPQHF
d_call: NA; v_call: TRBV5-1; j_call: TRBJ1-3; clone_size: NA; cdr3_nt: TGCGCCAGCAGCTTGGCAGGGACTGGAAACACCATATATTTT; cdr3_aa: CASSLAGTGNTIYF
d_call: NA; v_call: TRBV30; j_call: TRBJ1-3; clone_size: NA; cdr3_nt: TGTGCCTGGAATGACCCGGGACAAGGAGTGCGAAACACCATATATTTT; cdr3_aa: CAWNDPGQGVRNTIYF
d_call: NA; v_call: TRBV27; j_call: TRBJ1-5; clone_size: NA; cdr3_nt: TGTGCCAGCAGTTTTACGGGACAACAGCCCCAGCATTTT; cdr3_aa: CASSFTGQQPQHF
d_call: NA; v_call: TRBV5-1; j_call: TRBJ2-5; clone_size: NA; cdr3_nt: TGCGCCAGCACTTGGGACCAAGAGACCCAGTACTTC; cdr3_aa: CASTWDQETQYF